Included here is one TCR beta chain sequence, with context. Its antigen has not been determined. Nothing much larger sits one base from this clone, and base qualities are not available. Library prep was done by the immunoSEQ multiplex PCR assay. A mixture of 60 forward primers for TCR Vbeta segments and 13 reverse primers for TCR Jbeta segments was used in the multiplex PCR. A multiplex PCR assay on genomic DNA amplified the CDR3 region of rearranged TCR beta genes. The amplified TCR beta libraries were sequenced on the Illumina HiSeq System as 87-base-pair reads. The authors' analysis ran thus. A later analysis tallied 75 million to 95 million unique TCR beta chains across the 666 repertoires, and some 10 million of those chains were shared by two or more donors. To remove PCR and sequencing errors, raw reads were error-corrected and collapsed into unique sequences using a nearest-neighbor algorithm that merged closely related sequences. V, D and J gene segments were assigned by aligning CDR3 sequences to IMGT reference sequences. For a sequence to be retained, a match of at least six nucleotides was required to both a V gene segment and a J gene segment. Rearrangements were called productive when the CDR3 lacked stop codons and stayed in frame with V and J; all others were non-productive. Following IMGT convention, CDR3 was defined as the stretch from the second conserved V-encoded cysteine to the conserved J-encoded phenylalanine. In an earlier analysis of 587 of the donors, sequences lacking an unambiguous match to a single V gene segment were excluded. In an earlier analysis of 450 to 750 of the donors, a V segment was called functional when productive rearrangements were above 56.7%, and segregating when the standard deviation between donors exceeded 5%. A statistical classification framework was developed to diagnose cytomegalovirus status using the catalog of TCR beta chain sequences. In a later analysis, TCR nucleotide sequences were compared against IMGT/GENE-DB human TR gene sequences so that V and J genes could be assigned. In a later analysis, CDR3 sequences and most-parsimonious VDJ recombination scenarios were assigned using the TCRdist pipeline. In a later analysis, each TCR beta chain was defined by its CDR3 amino acid sequence together with its V-gene family, and reads without a unique V-gene family were excluded. A later analysis removed 592 highly shared, low-generation-probability nucleotide sequences to deal with suspected cross-contamination and a sequencing artifact. In a later analysis, a clonal expansion index was calculated for each public chain from normalized within-repertoire ranks of inferred template counts. In a later analysis, generation probabilities were computed using a VDJ recombination model fitted to out-of-frame rearrangements, and the results were checked against IGoR. A later analysis scored TCR-TCR, TCR-HLA and TCR-CMV co-occurrence with hypergeometric tests, applying a repertoire-size bias correction to TCR pairs. A later analysis estimated false discovery rates by permuting HLA or CMV assignments 20 times. In a later analysis, co-occurring TCRs were grouped using DBSCAN, and TCRdist sequence similarity was added for clustering within HLA-allele-positive subsets. For co-occurrence clustering, repertoires with fewer than 30,000 or more than 120,000 public chains were excluded, along with roughly five repertoires with anomalous nucleotide sharing. The table comes from immuneACCESS by way of TCRdb, which keeps in-frame sequences with V and J called. Part of the clones is missing from these tables; in studies checked, under half for an unresolved V gene and the rest for unknown reasons. V and J calls and clone size are copied from that table; D and trimming were computed from the DNA. This sample comprises around 60,000 clones, around 72% of them detected only once. The leading ten clones occupy 51% of the sample.

The junction shows trimming of 6 bases on V and 5 bases on J, and the gene matches do not reach 16 bases of it. In the germline V gene, CDR1 corresponds to SGHRS and CDR2 to YFSETQ. The CDR3, cysteine through phenylalanine, is 17 amino acids long. The only DNA kept is the CDR3, 51 bases in frame from the first base. In total, roughly 710 healthy bone marrow donors made up the cohort. At the time of sampling, all cohort members were nominally healthy, though unrecorded immune exposures were likely present. The donor tested CMV seropositive, placing the donor among the approximately 310 seropositive members of the cohort. Each donor provided a peripheral blood sample, and peripheral blood mononuclear cells were used for TCR beta sequencing. The Qiagen DNeasy Blood Extraction Kit was used to extract genomic DNA from the blood cell samples. The sample comes from a study of cytomegalovirus exposure and HLA in healthy donors (dated by TCRdb to the late 2010s). Some background on the complete study: An earlier analysis of more than 550 of the donors reported about 300 Gb of sequence data and about 120 million unique TCR beta sequences obtained from 180 million or so T cells. An early release that covered roughly 600 HLA-typed donors contained about 300 gigabases of sequencing data and tens of millions of unique TCR sequences. Of the roughly 400 genotyped donors, approximately 83% fell in the genetic ancestry cluster associated with self-reported Caucasian donors. The study was designed to test whether signatures of past pathogen exposure could be identified by cataloging public T cell receptors. Using immunosequencing, the study profiled T cell repertoires from 666 subjects and related those repertoires to cytomegalovirus serostatus. In addition to the first cohort of around 670 subjects, a separate validation cohort of 120 different subjects was used. The study combined high-throughput TCR immunosequencing, statistical association of individual TCRs with disease status, and machine learning to predict cytomegalovirus infection status. A later analysis re-examined previously published TCR beta repertoires from roughly 650 donors and added high-resolution HLA genotyping to investigate patterns of TCR occurrence. Rather than using new phenotypic data, the later analysis identified candidate immune exposures from TCR beta sequences and from how often those sequences occurred across donors. To decide whether each TCR beta V gene segment behaved as functional or pseudogenic, an earlier analysis of some 540 of the donors relied on high-throughput TCR beta sequencing. Donor age, sex, ethnicity and CMV serostatus were compiled alongside the repertoire data. Genome-wide SNP genotypes for about three fifths of the roughly 670 donors were used in a later genetic analysis, which treated that subset as a discovery cohort. All discovery cohort repertoires had been generated on a single sequencing platform. Class I and class II HLA loci were covered by the typing at four-digit resolution. Typing coverage differed by locus: A, B, C, DRB1 and DQB1 were typed in roughly 620-640 donors, DQA1 in about 510, DPA1 in nearly 610, and DPB1 in roughly 470. Four or five DR-DQ haplotypes were handled as single units for association and clustering, since linkage in the cohort was strong. Among around 400 genotyped donors of the cohort, an average of approximately 240,000 unique TCR beta nucleotide sequences was sequenced per donor, of which about 18% were non-productive.

What the study reported, not specific to this receptor: V-gene and J-gene trimming of TCR beta chains was associated with a missense DCLRE1C variant in a later genetic analysis, and the association was replicated in an independent cohort. The 87-base-pair reads could not distinguish some IMGT-functional V segments, including TRBV6-2 and TRBV6-3, so those segments were excluded. In an earlier analysis of fewer than 700 of the donors, most TCR beta V segments appeared in productive rearrangements about 87% or about 30% of the time, broadly matching IMGT annotations. Strong co-occurrence of HLA alleles, especially DR and DQ, made assigning TCR associations to individual alleles difficult. In vitro tests confirmed that three of the cytomegalovirus-associated TCR beta chains recognize cytomegalovirus antigens. At a false discovery rate of 0.05, a later analysis linked 16,000 or so TCR beta sequences to specific HLA alleles. CMV serostatus was the only immune exposure information available for the cohort. In a later analysis, several top co-occurrence clusters were reported to appear linked to parvovirus B19, influenza, CMV and Epstein-Barr virus. A group of highly shared sequence variants was considered likely to be a technical artifact of the sequencing pipeline. In a later genetic analysis, fewer N-insertions in productive TCRs were reported among donors in an Asian-associated ancestry cluster than the 666-donor mean. Most TCR sequences were observed very rarely across donors, whereas some public TCRs were present in many individuals. Correlated functional status among segregating V segments might reflect linkage disequilibrium, but an unknown experimental factor could not be ruled out. It was suggested by the authors that the approach could potentially be generalized to other disease states and immunological phenotypes. Compared with equally common non-associated chains, HLA-associated TCR beta chains in a later analysis were more clonally expanded and had lower generation probabilities. Roughly uniform sequencing depth across donors was assumed in presence/absence analyses, although this assumption may not hold. Cytomegalovirus status was reported to be diagnosed by the classifier with high specificity and sensitivity in both the original and validation cohorts. Because counts were too low, some 17 rarely observed V segments, including chromosome 9 orphons, were left out of the earlier analysis of approximately 580 of the donors. The cohort was sequenced for TCR beta chains only, and without alpha or paired-chain data the features that could be detected were limited. Because some donors lacked HLA typing at each locus, the association tests relied only on the typed subset. A further reported finding was that TCR beta sequences accurately predicted the HLA-A and HLA-B alleles for most subjects in the first cohort. In a later analysis, the rate of TCR association differed among HLA loci, with DRB1 alleles having the most associated TCRs and HLA-C alleles having the fewest. Most CMV-associated TCR beta chains appeared to be HLA-restricted in a later analysis, and the HLA associations seemed to be driven largely by CMV exposure. The study listed around 160 TCR beta chains as associated with cytomegalovirus.

The chain joins TRBV5-1 to TRBJ2-3; 9 junctional bases match TRBD2. The sample comprised PBMCs. This receptor was taken from a man aged 45 to 65 in good health and CMV-seropositive. DNA sequence: TGCGCCAGCACCTACAAAGAGGGCGGGGGGGCTAAAGATACGCAGTATTTT. It translates to CASTYKEGGGAKDTQYF.